The next 9 T cell receptor beta chains were all read from a single sample in a study of T cells in women clearing cervical HPV infection. Method: immunoSEQ multiplex PCR; TCRdb's copy keeps in-frame clones and lacks some. The listing contains roughly 28,000 clones. The material sequenced was blood buffy coat. These receptors were obtained from a woman between 18 and 70 years old with a cervical HPV16 infection that either progressed to CIN3+ or cleared (not recorded which).

Comments on this clone: The CDR3 extends 3 residues past the end of the read, so its final part is completed from the germline J gene. The rearrangement links TRBV12-3 or TRBV12-4 to TRBJ2-7; D is perhaps TRBD2 (7 bases). The CDR3 spans 15 residues. Trimming took off 1 base at V and 4 bases at J, with 14 bases between the two ends. The CDR3 here is CASSLEGGGAYEQYF. CDR3 bases read: TGTGCCAGCAGTTTAGAAGGAGGGGGGGCTTACGAG.

Notes on this clone: The CDR3 end falls 3 residues outside the read, so it is completed with the germline J gene. V gene TRBV20-1 combines with J gene TRBJ1-2; 9 bases line up with TRBD1. This CDR3 region has 14 residues. Germline V gene sequence: CDR1 DFQATT, CDR2 SNEGSKA (reference sequence). The sequenced part of the CDR3 DNA is TGCAGTGCTAGCAGGACAGGGGACGGTAGGGAC. Protein: CSASRTGDGRD. The full-length CDR3 reads as CSASRTGDGRDYTF.

Points on this clone: The read is 3 residues too short to cover the CDR3 end, so that end is filled in from the germline J gene. The V and J genes are TRBV5-8 and TRBJ1-2; maybe TRBD1 (6 bases). V shed 4 bases and J shed 0 bases, with 13 bases lying between them. The CDR3 runs 15 residues. Germline V CDR1 and CDR2: SGHTS, YDEGEE. The CDR3 protein is CASSPTHRANYGYTF. CDR3 DNA, as far as it was read: TGTGCCAGCAGCCCAACCCACAGGGCTAACTATGGC.

Concerning this clone: The CDR3 end is not reached by the read, which stops 3 residues before it; the germline J gene fills it in. The V call is TRBV6-1, the J call TRBJ2-7; no definite D call. V was shortened by 2 bases and J by 2 bases, with 7 bases between the two germline ends. Looked up from germline, CDR1 is MNHNS and CDR2 is SASEGT. The CDR3 loop spans 13 amino acids. The chain's CDR3 is CASSEQETYEQYF. CDR3 bases read: TGTGCCAGCAGTGAACAGGAGACCTACGAG.

Details on this clone: The read comes to an end 3 residues before the CDR3 does, leaving the germline J gene to fill in the end. This chain uses TRBV20-1 with TRBJ1-1; 9 positions agree with TRBD1. Germline lookup yields CDR1 DFQATT and CDR2 SNEGSKA (reference sequence). V was pared by 0 bases and J by 7 bases, with 6 bases of the junction left unmatched. CDR3 length: 14 amino acids. CDR3 bases read: TGCAGTGCTAGAGATGGGGGACAGGGACTTGAA. Protein product: CSARDGGQGLE. The full-length CDR3 reads as CSARDGGQGLEAFF.

As for this clone: The read ends 3 residues early relative to the CDR3; the germline J gene fills the gap. This sequence joins TRBV5-1 and TRBJ1-2; D is perhaps TRBD1 (6 bases). Germline-derived CDR1 and CDR2 are SGHRS and YFSETQ. The CDR3 sequence is 16 residues long. Trimming shortened V by 0 bases and J by 6 bases, and 18 bases separated the two germline ends. The covered CDR3 bases are TGCGCCAGCAGCTTGGGGAGTACAGGGATACCCGATGGC. Protein product: CASSLGSTGIPDG. The whole CDR3 reads CASSLGSTGIPDGYTF. Together with reference TRBV5-1 and TRBJ1-2, the CDR3 gives the full variable domain: KAGVTQTPRYLIKTRGQQVTLSCSPISGHRSVSWYQQTPGQGLQFLFEYFSETQRNKGNFPGRFSGRQFSNSRSEMNVSTLELGDSALYLCASSLGSTGIPDGYTFGSGTRLTVV.

On this clone itself: The read ends 3 residues shy of where the CDR3 ends; the end is completed using the germline J gene. The gene calls are TRBV10-3 and TRBJ2-3; D uncertain. CDR1 is ENHRY, CDR2 SYGVKD, per germline. The CDR3 sequence is 15 residues long. Trimming cost V 0 bases and J 3 bases, with 10 bases left between them. Here the CDR3 reads CAISESGTVTDTQYF. Partial CDR3 DNA: TGTGCCATCAGTGAGTCGGGCACAGTAACAGATACG.

Concerning this clone: The missing CDR3 end, 3 residues past where the read stops, is filled in from the germline J gene. V usage is TRBV7-9 and J usage is TRBJ1-4; 7 bases agree with TRBD1. V lost 5 bases, J lost 7 bases, and 7 bases stayed unmatched. This CDR3 comprises 14 residues. In germline, CDR1 is SEHNR, CDR2 FQNEAQ (reference sequence). Partial CDR3 DNA: TGTGCCAGCAGCCCCCAGGGGGGTTCTGAAAAA. Translation gives CASSPQGGSEK. The full CDR3 protein is CASSPQGGSEKLFF.

As regards this clone: Sequencing ends 3 residues short of the CDR3 end; the germline J gene provides the rest. J is TRBJ2-7 and V is TRBV28; unclear D gene. The CDR3 sequence is 11 residues long. Germline assignment: CDR1 MDHEN and CDR2 SYDVKM. The V and J ends lost 6 bases and 6 bases respectively, with 9 bases between them. The DNA read from the CDR3 is TGTGCCAGCAGCAGATTTGCCGAG. This translates into CASSRFAE. From start to end, the CDR3 is CASSRFAEQYF.